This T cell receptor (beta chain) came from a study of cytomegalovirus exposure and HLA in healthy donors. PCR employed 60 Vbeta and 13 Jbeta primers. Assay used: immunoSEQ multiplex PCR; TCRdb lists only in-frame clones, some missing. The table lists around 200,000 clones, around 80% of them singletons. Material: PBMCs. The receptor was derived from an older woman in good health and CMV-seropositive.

CDR3 nucleotide sequence: TGTGCCAGCAGTTCTAGCACAGATACGCAGTATTTT. This encodes CASSSSTDTQYF. V gene TRBV6-6 combines with J gene TRBJ2-3, with no clear D. This CDR3 contains 12 residues. V lost 4 bases and J lost 0, with 2 bases in between. The germline V gene encodes CDR1 MNHNY and CDR2 SVGAGI (reference sequence).